These 14 T cell receptor beta chains originate from one sample sequenced in a study of radiation and T cells in renal cell carcinoma. Treatment described: treatment-naive control, cytoreductive nephrectomy. Assay: immunoSEQ multiplex PCR; the TCRdb copy retains only in-frame clones and omits some. The data show 20,000 to 30,000 clones, with about three fifths seen just once and 20% to 25% held by the top ten. The sample was tumor tissue, taken from a patient whose treatment was nephrectomy without radiotherapy. Receptors originate from a man aged 40-55 years with renal cell carcinoma.

The V gene is TRBV11-2, the J gene TRBJ2-2, with 8 bases identical to TRBD1. The ends lost 8 bases at V and 1 base at J; junction bases unmatched: 6. Germline CDR1 reads SGHAT; CDR2 reads FQNNGV. This CDR3 region has 15 residues. Here the CDR3 reads CASPRTGRNTGELFF. The CDR3 coding sequence is TGTGCCAGCCCCAGGACAGGGCGGAACACCGGGGAGCTGTTTTTT.

This clone appeared a single time. The rearrangement joins TRBV5-1 to TRBJ2-2; tentative D call: TRBD1 (6 bases). This CDR3 is built from 16 residues. CDR1 SGHRS and CDR2 YFSETQ come from the germline V gene. Trimming shortened V by 1 base and J by 1 base, and 11 bases separated the two germline ends. The CDR3 sequence is CASSLYGGGNTGELFF. The CDR3 DNA reads as TGCGCCAGCAGCTTGTATGGGGGCGGGAACACCGGGGAGCTGTTTTTT.

The chain recombines TRBV18 with TRBJ1-5, with 7 positions matching TRBD1. Germline CDR1 reads KGHSH; CDR2 reads LQKENI. With 3 bases clipped from V and 8 bases from J, the junction kept 7 bases outside the gene matches. This CDR3 region has 14 residues. The CDR3, as DNA: TGTGCCAGCTCACCGGACAGGCTGGGCGAGCCCCAGCATTTT. Protein product: CASSPDRLGEPQHF.

The V and J genes are TRBV7-4 and TRBJ2-7; the D is unclear. This CDR3 has 14 amino acids. Trimming took 1 base from V and 4 from J, leaving 11 bases between them. CDR1 and CDR2 from the germline V gene are SGHVT and SQSDAQ. The CDR3 bases are TGTGCCAGCAGCTTAGACGACGGCGAATACGAGCAGTACGTC. It yields the protein CASSLDDGEYEQYV.

The V gene is TRBV9, the J gene TRBJ2-1; D perhaps matches TRBD2 (6 bases). The V gene's germline CDR1 is SGDLS and CDR2 YYNGEE. The CDR3 length is 15 residues. Trimming took 0 bases from V and 10 from J, leaving 17 bases between them. The DNA of the CDR3 is TGTGCCAGCAGCGTAGTTTCCGCTCACCGGGGGGAGCAGTTCTTC. This encodes CASSVVSAHRGEQFF. The full variable domain, rest sourced from reference TRBV9 and TRBJ2-1, is DSGVTQTPKHLITATGQRVTLRCSPRSGDLSVYWYQQSLDQGLQFLIQYYNGEERAKGNILERFSAQQFPDLHSELNLSSLELGDSALYFCASSVVSAHRGEQFFGPGTRLTVL.

The J gene is TRBJ2-3, the V gene TRBV7-9; the match to TRBD1 covers 8 bases. J was trimmed by 0 bases and V by 6 bases; bases with no gene match: 5. CDR3 size: 15 residues. From germline, CDR1 is SEHNR and CDR2 FQNEAQ (reference sequence). The CDR3 loop is CASSSQGVSTDTQYF. The CDR3 nucleotides are TGTGCCAGCAGTTCACAGGGGGTTAGCACAGATACGCAGTATTTT.

This rearrangement joins TRBV5-1 to TRBJ2-1, with no clear D. Germline assignment: CDR1 SGHRS and CDR2 YFSETQ. This CDR3 is 14 amino acids long. V shed 3 bases and J shed 6 bases, with 13 bases lying between them. The CDR3 is CASSSPPRGNEQFF. Written as DNA, the CDR3 is TGCGCCAGCAGCTCCCCTCCACGCGGCAATGAGCAGTTCTTC.

The rearrangement uses TRBV5-5 and TRBJ1-2; TRBD1 might be the D (5 bases). This CDR3 region has 14 residues. Per the germline V gene, CDR1 is SGHKS and CDR2 is YYEKEE (reference sequence). V lost 3 bases and J 1 base, leaving 10 bases between the germline ends. CDR3 nucleotide sequence: TGTGCCAGCAGCTCACAGGCGGTTAACTATGGCTACACCTTC. It codes for CASSSQAVNYGYTF.

The CDR3 sequence: CASSQNSPGQIAYNEQFF. CDR3 in DNA: TGTGCCAGCTCGCAGAATTCTCCGGGACAGATTGCCTACAATGAGCAGTTCTTC. The chain couples TRBV18 to TRBJ2-1; 7 bases align to TRBD1. The CDR3 has 18 amino acids. The V and J ends lost 6 bases and 2 bases, in that order; junction bases with no gene match: 16. Germline CDR1 is KGHSH and CDR2 is LQKENI.

The chain joins TRBV2 to TRBJ2-3; 11 bases line up with TRBD1. The germline gives CDR1 SNHLY, CDR2 FYNNEI. The CDR3 loop spans 17 amino acids. J lost 7 bases, V lost 5 bases, and 14 bases had no gene match. As DNA, the CDR3 is TGTGCCAGCAGTCCCACTTGGGGGGGGACAGGGGGGAATACGCAGTATTTT. Amino acid sequence: CASSPTWGGTGGNTQYF.

The genes are TRBV6-5 and TRBJ2-6, with D possibly matching TRBD1 (5 bases). There are 15 residues in the CDR3. The V end lost 4 bases, the J end lost 1 base, and 8 bases lay between the germline ends. The germline V gene has CDR1 MNHEY and CDR2 SVGAGI. The CDR3 coding sequence is TGTGCCAGCAGTTGGCAGGGATCTGGGGCCAACGTCCTGACTTTC. Residues: CASSWQGSGANVLTF.

The rearrangement uses TRBV19 and TRBJ2-3; 8 positions match TRBD2. With 4 bases clipped from V and 1 base from J, the junction kept 1 base outside the gene matches. CDR1 is LNHDA, CDR2 SQIVND, per germline (reference sequence). The CDR3 totals 14 residues. CDR3 residues: CASSSSGGTDTQYF. CDR3 nucleotides: TGTGCCAGTAGTAGTAGCGGGGGCACAGATACGCAGTATTTT.

Here the CDR3 reads CASSIRLTHNEQFF. CDR3 DNA sequence: TGTGCCAGTAGTATCAGACTTACCCACAATGAGCAGTTCTTC. V usage is TRBV19 and J usage is TRBJ2-1; D unclear. The germline V gene encodes CDR1 LNHDA and CDR2 SQIVND (reference sequence). Trimming removed 3 bases from V and 5 bases from J, with 11 bases in between. This CDR3 has 14 residues.

The J gene is TRBJ2-3, the V gene TRBV10-3; D gene uncertain. Trimming left V 3 bases short and J 2 bases short, with 0 bases between. This CDR3 has 11 amino acids. CDR1 is ENHRY, CDR2 SYGVKD, per germline. Here the CDR3 reads CAISDTDTQYF. For the CDR3, the DNA is TGTGCCATCAGTGACACAGATACGCAGTATTTT.